A selection of T cell receptor beta chains follows, all from one sample in a study of shared clonotypes between healthy human individuals. Data came from immunoSEQ multiplex PCR; TCRdb stores just in-frame clones and leaves some out. The data contain 85,000 to 100,000 clones, under 70% of them singletons. Sequences were obtained from memory CD8+ T cells sorted from blood. The receptors stem from a man younger than 40 in good health. The CDR3 runs from the conserved cysteine through the conserved F or W. The order of the fields is J gene, D gene, V gene, clone size, CDR3 protein, CDR3 DNA. A D gene is named only where the DNA matches it firmly. Only part of the rows carry a size: once, few, many, or a class if the clone is expanded.

j_gene: TRBJ2-4
d_gene: NA
v_gene: TRBV11-2
abundance: NA
CDR3aa: CASSPMSGLGKNIQYF
CDR3nt: TGTGCCAGCAGCCCTATGAGCGGGCTAGGCAAAAACATTCAGTACTTC

j_gene: TRBJ1-1
d_gene: NA
v_gene: TRBV27
abundance: NA
CDR3aa: CASSLIPLQGSNTEAFF
CDR3nt: TGTGCCAGCAGTTTAATCCCCCTGCAGGGATCGAACACTGAAGCTTTCTTT

j_gene: TRBJ2-7
d_gene: TRBD1
v_gene: TRBV19
abundance: few
CDR3aa: CASSISGTGGEQYF
CDR3nt: TGTGCCAGTAGTATCAGCGGGACAGGGGGCGAGCAGTACTTC

j_gene: TRBJ1-1
d_gene: NA
v_gene: TRBV11-1
abundance: many
CDR3aa: CASEGQNTEAFF
CDR3nt: TGTGCCAGTGAGGGACAGAACACTGAAGCTTTCTTT

j_gene: TRBJ2-2
d_gene: NA
v_gene: TRBV14
abundance: NA
CDR3aa: CASNSGTRTDTGELFF
CDR3nt: TGTGCCAGCAATTCCGGGACTCGGACTGACACCGGGGAGCTGTTTTTT

j_gene: TRBJ1-2
d_gene: NA
v_gene: TRBV28
abundance: NA
CDR3aa: CASSLLGGPYGYTF
CDR3nt: TGTGCCAGCAGTTTATTAGGGGGGCCCTATGGCTACACCTTC

j_gene: TRBJ2-5
d_gene: TRBD1
v_gene: TRBV5-1
abundance: NA
CDR3aa: CASSSGKLIRDRAGETQYF
CDR3nt: TGCGCCAGCAGCTCGGGCAAGCTCATCCGAGACAGGGCGGGTGAGACCCAGTACTTC

j_gene: TRBJ2-7
d_gene: NA
v_gene: TRBV9
abundance: NA
CDR3aa: CASSVDKGLEQYF
CDR3nt: TGTGCCAGCAGCGTAGATAAGGGTCTCGAGCAGTACTTC

j_gene: TRBJ1-5
d_gene: NA
v_gene: TRBV19
abundance: NA
CDR3aa: CASSIDSSNQPQHF
CDR3nt: TGTGCCAGTAGTATTGACAGTAGCAATCAGCCCCAGCATTTT

j_gene: TRBJ2-4
d_gene: TRBD2
v_gene: TRBV7-2
abundance: NA
CDR3aa: CASSQDETSGSNIQYF
CDR3nt: TGTGCCAGCAGCCAAGATGAGACTAGCGGGAGTAACATTCAGTACTTC

j_gene: TRBJ2-7
d_gene: NA
v_gene: TRBV5-8
abundance: many
CDR3aa: CASSSPGLSNYEQYF
CDR3nt: TGTGCCAGCAGCTCGCCGGGACTGTCGAACTACGAGCAGTACTTC

j_gene: TRBJ2-4
d_gene: NA
v_gene: TRBV7-9
abundance: NA
CDR3aa: CASSAPGLNSNQYF
CDR3nt: TGTGCCAGCAGCGCTCCGGGACTCAATAGTAATCAGTACTTC

j_gene: TRBJ2-1
d_gene: NA
v_gene: TRBV14
abundance: NA
CDR3aa: CASSQVSSGLYNEQFF
CDR3nt: TGTGCCAGCAGCCAAGTCTCATCCGGACTTTACAATGAGCAGTTCTTC

j_gene: TRBJ2-2
d_gene: TRBD2
v_gene: TRBV6-1
abundance: few
CDR3aa: CASTVAGDTGELFF
CDR3nt: TGTGCCAGCACGGTAGCGGGAGACACCGGGGAGCTGTTTTTT

j_gene: TRBJ2-2
d_gene: NA
v_gene: TRBV29-1
abundance: NA
CDR3aa: CSVYVGMGETGELFF
CDR3nt: TGCAGCGTTTACGTTGGAATGGGAGAGACCGGGGAGCTGTTTTTT

j_gene: TRBJ2-5
d_gene: NA
v_gene: TRBV7-9
abundance: NA
CDR3aa: CASSFPWLDETQYF
CDR3nt: TGTGCCAGCAGCTTCCCCTGGTTGGATGAGACCCAGTACTTC

j_gene: TRBJ2-3
d_gene: NA
v_gene: TRBV2
abundance: NA
CDR3aa: CASKRQVTDTQYF
CDR3nt: TGTGCCAGCAAGAGACAGGTCACAGATACGCAGTATTTT

j_gene: TRBJ2-2
d_gene: NA
v_gene: TRBV27
abundance: NA
CDR3aa: CASSKTRVGAGELFF
CDR3nt: TGTGCCAGCAGTAAGACTAGAGTAGGAGCCGGGGAGCTGTTTTTT

j_gene: TRBJ2-3
d_gene: NA
v_gene: TRBV29-1
abundance: NA
CDR3aa: CSVDSAATDTQYF
CDR3nt: TGCAGCGTGGACTCAGCGGCCACAGATACGCAGTATTTT

j_gene: TRBJ2-1
d_gene: TRBD2
v_gene: TRBV2
abundance: NA
CDR3aa: CASTGGFDEQFF
CDR3nt: TGTGCCAGCACGGGGGGTTTCGATGAGCAGTTCTTC

j_gene: TRBJ2-2
d_gene: NA
v_gene: TRBV28
abundance: NA
CDR3aa: CASSLPQPGNTGELFF
CDR3nt: TGTGCCAGCAGTTTGCCGCAACCGGGAAACACCGGGGAGCTGTTTTTT

j_gene: TRBJ2-7
d_gene: TRBD2
v_gene: TRBV11-2
abundance: NA
CDR3aa: CASSLGGLAGSYEQYF
CDR3nt: TGTGCCAGCAGCTTAGGGGGACTAGCGGGCTCCTACGAGCAGTACTTC

j_gene: TRBJ2-7
d_gene: NA
v_gene: TRBV29-1
abundance: NA
CDR3aa: CSVEDPGAQSYEQYF
CDR3nt: TGCAGCGTTGAAGATCCGGGGGCGCAGTCCTACGAGCAGTACTTC

j_gene: TRBJ1-4
d_gene: NA
v_gene: TRBV27
abundance: NA
CDR3aa: CASSLRRAPNEKLFF
CDR3nt: TGTGCCAGCAGTCTACGCAGGGCCCCTAATGAAAAACTGTTTTTT

j_gene: TRBJ2-1
d_gene: TRBD2
v_gene: TRBV25-1
abundance: NA
CDR3aa: CASSPQRLAGDDNEQFF
CDR3nt: TGTGCCAGCAGTCCTCAAAGGCTAGCGGGAGATGACAATGAGCAGTTCTTC

j_gene: TRBJ2-1
d_gene: NA
v_gene: TRBV6-5
abundance: once
CDR3aa: CASSYGESSYNEQFF
CDR3nt: TGTGCCAGCAGTTATGGGGAGAGCTCCTACAATGAGCAGTTCTTC

j_gene: TRBJ2-1
d_gene: TRBD1
v_gene: TRBV7-6
abundance: NA
CDR3aa: CASSWGQGSSYNEQFF
CDR3nt: TGTGCCAGCAGCTGGGGACAGGGGAGCTCCTACAATGAGCAGTTCTTC

j_gene: TRBJ2-1
d_gene: NA
v_gene: TRBV10-2
abundance: NA
CDR3aa: CASSERDGLTYNEQFF
CDR3nt: TGCGCCAGCAGTGAACGGGACGGGTTAACTTACAATGAGCAGTTCTTC

j_gene: TRBJ1-1
d_gene: TRBD1
v_gene: TRBV2
abundance: NA
CDR3aa: CASSRRPQGNQNTEAFF
CDR3nt: TGTGCCAGCAGCCGCAGGCCACAGGGGAACCAGAACACTGAAGCTTTCTTT

j_gene: TRBJ2-7
d_gene: TRBD1
v_gene: TRBV11-1
abundance: NA
CDR3aa: CASRPPGTGNHEQYF
CDR3nt: TGTGCCAGCAGGCCCCCCGGGACAGGGAACCACGAGCAGTACTTC

j_gene: TRBJ2-1
d_gene: NA
v_gene: TRBV7-8
abundance: NA
CDR3aa: CASSTYNEQFF
CDR3nt: TGTGCCAGCAGCACCTACAATGAGCAGTTCTTC

j_gene: TRBJ1-5
d_gene: NA
v_gene: TRBV19
abundance: NA
CDR3aa: CASSIWQGHQPQHF
CDR3nt: TGTGCCAGTAGTATCTGGCAGGGCCATCAGCCCCAGCATTTT

j_gene: TRBJ2-2
d_gene: NA
v_gene: TRBV6-6
abundance: NA
CDR3aa: CASTPEGRGGELFF
CDR3nt: TGTGCCAGCACCCCAGAGGGGCGGGGCGGGGAGCTGTTTTTT

j_gene: TRBJ2-1
d_gene: TRBD2
v_gene: TRBV6-1
abundance: few
CDR3aa: CASSVSTSGSIDEQFF
CDR3nt: TGTGCCAGCAGTGTCTCGACTAGCGGGAGTATAGATGAGCAGTTCTTC

j_gene: TRBJ1-4
d_gene: NA
v_gene: TRBV7-6
abundance: NA
CDR3aa: CASSPGATPEKLFF
CDR3nt: TGTGCCAGCAGCCCCGGCGCAACCCCTGAAAAACTGTTTTTT

j_gene: TRBJ2-3
d_gene: NA
v_gene: TRBV4-1
abundance: NA
CDR3aa: CASSQDGSGGTDTQYF
CDR3nt: TGCGCCAGCAGCCAAGACGGGAGTGGGGGCACAGATACGCAGTATTTT

j_gene: TRBJ1-5
d_gene: NA
v_gene: TRBV28
abundance: few
CDR3aa: CASRKWRASKQPQHF
CDR3nt: TGTGCCAGCAGGAAGTGGAGGGCAAGCAAACAGCCCCAGCATTTT

j_gene: TRBJ2-7
d_gene: NA
v_gene: TRBV6-6
abundance: NA
CDR3aa: CASSYSGTHSEQYF
CDR3nt: TGTGCCAGCAGTTACTCCGGGACACATTCGGAGCAGTACTTC

j_gene: TRBJ1-2
d_gene: NA
v_gene: TRBV7-2
abundance: NA
CDR3aa: CASSSRSQDYTF
CDR3nt: TGTGCCAGCAGCTCCCGGTCGCAAGACTACACCTTC

j_gene: TRBJ2-7
d_gene: NA
v_gene: TRBV11-2
abundance: NA
CDR3aa: CASSLVARASYEQYF
CDR3nt: TGTGCCAGCAGCTTAGTAGCGCGGGCCTCCTACGAGCAGTACTTC

j_gene: TRBJ1-2
d_gene: NA
v_gene: TRBV11-2
abundance: many
CDR3aa: CASSPLPGVKDYGYTF
CDR3nt: TGTGCCAGCAGCCCTCTCCCGGGGGTGAAGGACTATGGCTACACCTTC

j_gene: TRBJ2-2
d_gene: NA
v_gene: TRBV6-4
abundance: many
CDR3aa: CASSDGRGNTGELFF
CDR3nt: TGTGCCAGCAGTGACGGGAGAGGGAACACCGGGGAGCTGTTTTTT

j_gene: TRBJ2-2
d_gene: NA
v_gene: TRBV19
abundance: once
CDR3aa: CASLAGGAGELFF
CDR3nt: TGTGCCAGTCTTGCCGGAGGGGCCGGGGAGCTGTTTTTT

j_gene: TRBJ2-1
d_gene: NA
v_gene: TRBV28
abundance: NA
CDR3aa: CAGCPGPPDNEQFF
CDR3nt: TGTGCCGGCTGTCCCGGGCCCCCGGACAATGAGCAGTTCTTC

j_gene: TRBJ2-5
d_gene: TRBD2
v_gene: TRBV29-1
abundance: NA
CDR3aa: CSVDGARLAGSASWETQYF
CDR3nt: TGCAGCGTTGATGGGGCTAGACTAGCGGGTTCAGCTTCGTGGGAGACCCAGTACTTC

j_gene: TRBJ2-1
d_gene: NA
v_gene: TRBV21-1
abundance: NA
CDR3aa: CASSKLARAGGNEQFF
CDR3nt: TGTGCCAGCAGCAAATTAGCCCGAGCGGGAGGGAATGAGCAGTTCTTC

j_gene: TRBJ2-3
d_gene: TRBD2
v_gene: TRBV10-3
abundance: NA
CDR3aa: CAIGGLAGDTDTQYF
CDR3nt: TGTGCCATCGGGGGACTAGCGGGAGACACAGATACGCAGTATTTT

j_gene: TRBJ2-3
d_gene: TRBD2
v_gene: TRBV10-2
abundance: NA
CDR3aa: CASSPGLAGTDTQYF
CDR3nt: TGCGCCAGCAGTCCCGGACTAGCGGGCACAGATACGCAGTATTTT

j_gene: TRBJ1-3
d_gene: NA
v_gene: TRBV7-4
abundance: NA
CDR3aa: CANGVVPGVSGNTIYF
CDR3nt: TGTGCCAACGGGGTTGTACCCGGGGTCTCTGGAAACACCATATATTTT

j_gene: TRBJ2-7
d_gene: TRBD1
v_gene: TRBV7-8
abundance: NA
CDR3aa: CASSPLGQGLYEQYF
CDR3nt: TGTGCCAGCAGCCCACTGGGACAGGGGCTCTACGAGCAGTACTTC

j_gene: TRBJ1-2
d_gene: NA
v_gene: TRBV28
abundance: NA
CDR3aa: CASSLGPRGVGGYTF
CDR3nt: TGTGCCAGCAGTCTGGGTCCCCGAGGAGTGGGTGGCTACACCTTC

j_gene: TRBJ2-1
d_gene: TRBD1
v_gene: TRBV11-2
abundance: few
CDR3aa: CASSLGVDRVLVNEQFF
CDR3nt: TGTGCCAGCAGCTTAGGGGTGGACAGGGTATTGGTCAATGAGCAGTTCTTC

j_gene: TRBJ2-1
d_gene: TRBD2
v_gene: TRBV10-1
abundance: NA
CDR3aa: CASSGRTSGAWDEQFF
CDR3nt: TGCGCCAGCAGTGGGAGGACTAGCGGGGCTTGGGATGAGCAGTTCTTC

j_gene: TRBJ2-2
d_gene: NA
v_gene: TRBV11-2
abundance: few
CDR3aa: CASSAHPNTGELFF
CDR3nt: TGTGCCAGCAGCGCGCATCCGAACACCGGGGAGCTGTTTTTT

j_gene: TRBJ2-7
d_gene: NA
v_gene: TRBV30
abundance: NA
CDR3aa: CAWRQVGEQYF
CDR3nt: TGTGCCTGGAGACAGGTCGGGGAGCAGTACTTC

j_gene: TRBJ2-7
d_gene: NA
v_gene: TRBV11-3
abundance: NA
CDR3aa: CASSAIRGEQYF
CDR3nt: TGTGCCAGCAGCGCAATTCGAGGCGAGCAGTACTTC

j_gene: TRBJ1-5
d_gene: NA
v_gene: TRBV15
abundance: NA
CDR3aa: CATSRDAGGGQPQHF
CDR3nt: TGTGCCACCAGCAGAGATGCGGGGGGGGGTCAGCCCCAGCATTTT

j_gene: TRBJ2-5
d_gene: NA
v_gene: TRBV6-1
abundance: few
CDR3aa: CASSEALGEGQETQYF
CDR3nt: TGTGCCAGCAGTGAAGCCTTGGGCGAGGGCCAAGAGACCCAGTACTTC

j_gene: TRBJ1-4
d_gene: NA
v_gene: TRBV7-8
abundance: NA
CDR3aa: CASSPPVAGLHEKLFF
CDR3nt: TGTGCCAGCAGCCCACCGGTGGCAGGGCTTCATGAAAAACTGTTTTTT